This T cell receptor beta chain is from a study of blood T cell repertoires in COVID-19. Profiling relied on immunoSEQ multiplex PCR, and the TCRdb table lists in-frame clones only, not all of them. The table records about 77,000 clones, more than 75% of them present only once. Per germline, CDR1 SGHRS and CDR2 YFSETQ. This CDR3 is 16 amino acids long. Losses at the gene ends were 4 bases for V and 5 bases for J; bases not matched to a gene: 6. Input material: peripheral blood. This clonotype originated in a woman of 80 years or more with active or convalescent COVID-19. V gene TRBV5-1 combines with J gene TRBJ1-6, with TRBD1 identical over 10 bases. CDR3 in amino acids: CASSIRQGADNSPLHF. CDR3 nucleotide sequence: TGCGCCAGCAGCATTCGACAGGGGGCGGATAATTCACCCCTCCACTTT.